A single sample is the source of the 14 T cell receptor beta chains below, sequenced in a study of blood T cell repertoires in COVID-19. Only in-frame clones appear in the TCRdb table, and some are missing; sequencing was by immunoSEQ multiplex PCR. Of approximately 290,000 clones detected, around 90% appear once; the ten largest clones hold around 4.5%. What was sequenced was PBMCs or T cells enriched from blood (not recorded which). The receptors shown here come from a woman aged 18-29 years with acute COVID-19.

The gene calls are TRBV27 and TRBJ1-5; 7 nucleotides match TRBD1. V dropped 4 bases and J dropped 6; count of bases not matched to a gene: 6. This CDR3 has 14 residues. Germline V lookup: CDR1 MNHEY, CDR2 SMNVEV (reference sequence). The CDR3 region is CASSYAGGFQPQHF. CDR3 sequence (DNA): TGTGCCAGCAGTTATGCAGGGGGGTTTCAGCCCCAGCATTTT.

This clone came up a few times. The chain couples TRBV27 to TRBJ1-6; TRBD1 is a possible D gene (6 bases). The CDR3 totals 15 residues. The germline gives CDR1 MNHEY, CDR2 SMNVEV (reference sequence). Trimming took 4 bases from V and 9 from J, leaving 16 bases between them. This chain's CDR3 is CASSYRTGGGSPLHF. The DNA of the CDR3 is TGTGCCAGCAGTTACCGGACGGGAGGGGGTTCACCCCTCCACTTT.

V usage is TRBV21-1 and J usage is TRBJ2-5; the table assigns TRBD1, which was not confirmed against the DNA. TRBV21-1 is a listed pseudogene. The CDR3 runs to 16 residues. The CDR3 nucleotides are TGTGCCAGCAGCAAGCTCGGCCAAGGGGTGGGAGAGACCCAGTACTTC. Protein: CASSKLGQGVGETQYF.

This clone was observed a single time. The genes are TRBV28 and TRBJ1-2; the D gene is possibly TRBD1 (6 bases). Trimming took off 3 bases at V and 7 bases at J, with 15 bases between the two ends. The CDR3 is made up of 14 amino acids. Germline V gene data show CDR1 as MDHEN and CDR2 as SYDVKM. This chain's CDR3 is CASSLGSSRGGYTF. The DNA of the CDR3 is TGTGCCAGCAGTTTGGGCAGTTCCAGGGGTGGCTACACCTTC.

The V and J genes are TRBV6-5 and TRBJ1-6; D is unclear. CDR1 is MNHEY, CDR2 SVGAGI, per germline. The ends were cut back, 0 bases at V and 10 bases at J, with 13 bases in the middle. There are 15 residues in the CDR3. CDR3 residues: CASSYSTRVRSPLHF. CDR3 nucleotide sequence: TGTGCCAGCAGTTACTCAACGAGGGTTAGGTCACCCCTCCACTTT.

The rearrangement joins TRBV28 to TRBJ2-1; 7 nucleotides match TRBD1. The germline V gene encodes CDR1 MDHEN and CDR2 SYDVKM. The trim removed 5 bases at V and 3 bases at J, leaving 7 bases unmatched. CDR3 length: 15 residues. Here the CDR3 reads CASSTGTEGYNEQFF. For the CDR3, the DNA is TGTGCCAGCAGTACCGGGACAGAAGGCTACAATGAGCAGTTCTTC.

This clone appeared a single time. The gene calls are TRBV10-3 and TRBJ2-7, with a tentative D call TRBD2 (6 bases). The germline V gene has CDR1 ENHRY and CDR2 SYGVKD. This CDR3 is built from 16 residues. The ends were cut back, 3 bases at V and 3 bases at J, with 18 bases in the middle. The CDR3 sequence is CAISDDSLARDYEQYF. DNA of the CDR3: TGTGCCATCAGTGATGATAGCCTAGCGAGGGACTACGAGCAGTACTTC.

This clone has just one count. V usage is TRBV28 and J usage is TRBJ2-7, with a weak D call TRBD2 (5 bases). Germline V gives CDR1 MDHEN, CDR2 SYDVKM. V lost 6 bases, J lost 7 bases, and 16 bases lay in between. CDR3 length: 13 residues. The CDR3 spells CASSGGRGVEQYF. CDR3 nucleotides: TGTGCCAGCAGCGGCGGACGGGGAGTGGAGCAGTACTTC.

This clone was seen a single time. This rearrangement joins TRBV5-6 to TRBJ2-7; 10 bases map to TRBD1. The CDR3 has 12 amino acids. V shed 7 bases, J shed 4 bases, and the junction held 2 bases outside the gene matches. Germline CDR1 is SGHDT and CDR2 is YYEEEE. Here the CDR3 reads CASGQGGYEQYF. The CDR3 DNA reads as TGTGCCAGCGGACAGGGGGGATACGAGCAGTACTTC.

Worth noting for this clone: Within the sample, other DNA sequences also encode this same CDR3. The rearrangement uses TRBV3-1 (or the pseudogene TRBV3-2) and TRBJ1-5, with D possibly TRBD1 on 6 matching bases. Trimming removed 0 bases at V and 6 bases at J, with 6 bases between. Germline V lookup: CDR1 LGHDT, CDR2 YNNKEL (reference sequence). The CDR3 covers 13 residues. As DNA, the CDR3 is TGTGCCAGCAGCCAAGACAGGGGTCAGCCCCAGCATTTT. It yields the protein CASSQDRGQPQHF.

This chain connects TRBV30 to TRBJ2-7; TRBD1 agrees at 7 bases. CDR3 length: 14 amino acids. The V segment lost 5 bases and the J segment 3 bases; nucleotides outside the gene matches: 10. Germline CDR1 is GTSNPN and CDR2 is SVGIG (reference sequence). DNA for the CDR3: TGTGCCTGGGCCTCGACAGGGCGGTTCTACGAGCAGTACTTC. Translated: CAWASTGRFYEQYF. Full variable domain (rest looked up from reference TRBV30 and TRBJ2-7): SQTIHQWPATLVQPVGSPLSLECTVEGTSNPNLYWYRQAAGRGLQLLFYSVGIGQISSEVPQNLSASRPQDRQFILSSKKLLLSDSGFYLCAWASTGRFYEQYFGPGTRLTVT.

The chain links TRBV5-6 to TRBJ1-1; 7 nucleotides match TRBD1. V shed 5 bases and J 6 bases; nucleotides not matched to a gene: 7. Germline assignment: CDR1 SGHDT and CDR2 YYEEEE. The CDR3 covers 13 residues. This chain's CDR3 is CASRRTGYPEAFF. CDR3 bases: TGTGCCAGCAGGAGGACAGGATACCCTGAAGCTTTCTTT. The variable domain in full, completed from reference TRBV5-6 and TRBJ1-1, reads DAGVTQSPTHLIKTRGQQVTLRCSPKSGHDTVSWYQQALGQGPQFIFQYYEEEERQRGNFPDRFSGHQFPNYSSELNVNALLLGDSALYLCASRRTGYPEAFFGQGTRLTVV.

The V gene is TRBV24-1, the J gene TRBJ2-7; possible D gene TRBD1, 5 bases. This CDR3 region has 15 residues. V was cut by 4 bases and J by 5 bases, with 17 bases left in between. Germline CDR1 and CDR2: KGHDR and SFDVKD. Here the CDR3 reads CATSDPGSRGHEQYF. The CDR3 region has the DNA TGTGCCACCAGTGACCCAGGGTCCCGTGGGCACGAGCAGTACTTC.

V usage is TRBV19 and J usage is TRBJ1-1, with TRBD1 identical over 8 bases. The CDR3 length is 18 residues. V lost 8 bases to trimming and J lost 1 base; unmatched junction nucleotides: 18. CDR1 is LNHDA and CDR2 is SQIVND in the germline V gene (reference sequence). The CDR3 reads CASPPAGGVSFPNTEAFF. In DNA form, the CDR3 reads TGTGCCAGTCCTCCGGCAGGGGGCGTATCTTTCCCGAACACTGAAGCTTTCTTT.